This is a list of T cell receptor beta chains from one sample in a study of T cell responses to AZD1222 COVID-19 vaccine. Profiled with immunoSEQ multiplex PCR; TCRdb holds only in-frame clones, not every one. The table includes some 120,000 clones, around 91% detected once. The source was peripheral blood, collected 28 days after the second AZD1222 dose. The receptors here all came from an adult who received the AZD1222 COVID-19 vaccine. Both conserved end residues are part of each CDR3. The D gene is left open where the match is weak. Where a row states a size, it is once, few, many or the class of an expanded clone; other rows omit it.

clone size: NA; V gene: TRBV27; D gene: TRBD1; J gene: TRBJ2-2; CDR3 DNA: TGTGCCAGCAGCTACCGGGACAGTCACACCGGGGAGCTGTTTTTT; CDR3 protein: CASSYRDSHTGELFF
clone size: NA; V gene: TRBV18; D gene: NA; J gene: TRBJ2-3; CDR3 DNA: TGTGCCAGCTCCCCCTTGGGGGGAGACACAGATACGCAGTATTTT; CDR3 protein: CASSPLGGDTDTQYF
clone size: NA; V gene: TRBV18; D gene: NA; J gene: TRBJ2-7; CDR3 DNA: TGTGCCAGCTCGACCGCAGACTCCTTGGGCGAGCAGTACTTC; CDR3 protein: CASSTADSLGEQYF
clone size: NA; V gene: TRBV4-2; D gene: NA; J gene: TRBJ1-1; CDR3 DNA: TGTGCCAGCAGCCAAGGAGAGGTGGGTTACACTGAAGCTTTCTTT; CDR3 protein: CASSQGEVGYTEAFF
clone size: NA; V gene: TRBV27; D gene: NA; J gene: TRBJ1-3; CDR3 DNA: TGTGCCAGCAGTTTTGGACCTTCTGGAAACACCATATATTTT; CDR3 protein: CASSFGPSGNTIYF
clone size: NA; V gene: TRBV28; D gene: NA; J gene: TRBJ2-1; CDR3 DNA: TGTGCCAGCAGTACCGGGGGAAAAAATGAGCAGTTCTTC; CDR3 protein: CASSTGGKNEQFF
clone size: NA; V gene: TRBV19; D gene: TRBD2; J gene: TRBJ2-2; CDR3 DNA: TGTGCCAGTACTCGAGGGGGACTAGCTAGGATCGGGGAGCTGTTTTTT; CDR3 protein: CASTRGGLARIGELFF
clone size: once; V gene: TRBV10-3; D gene: NA; J gene: TRBJ1-2; CDR3 DNA: TGTGCCATCAGTGAGGACGTGGGTTACTATGGCTACACCTTC; CDR3 protein: CAISEDVGYYGYTF
clone size: NA; V gene: TRBV6-5; D gene: TRBD2; J gene: TRBJ2-3; CDR3 DNA: TGTGCCAGCAGTTATCGACTAGCCGCAGATACGCAGTATTTT; CDR3 protein: CASSYRLAADTQYF
clone size: NA; V gene: TRBV6-4; D gene: TRBD1; J gene: TRBJ1-6; CDR3 DNA: TGTGCCAGCAGCCCAGGACAGGGGGATAATTCACCCCTCCACTTT; CDR3 protein: CASSPGQGDNSPLHF
clone size: NA; V gene: TRBV7-9; D gene: NA; J gene: TRBJ1-5; CDR3 DNA: TGTGCCAGCAGCCCCCGCGGGAATAGCAATCAGCCCCAGCATTTT; CDR3 protein: CASSPRGNSNQPQHF
clone size: NA; V gene: TRBV28; D gene: TRBD1; J gene: TRBJ2-7; CDR3 DNA: TGTGCCAGCCGGGACAGGGGGCGGGGTGAGAACGAGCAGTACTTC; CDR3 protein: CASRDRGRGENEQYF
clone size: NA; V gene: TRBV27; D gene: TRBD2; J gene: TRBJ2-7; CDR3 DNA: TGTGCCAGCAGTCGGGGACTAGCGGGAGATTACGAGCAGTACTTC; CDR3 protein: CASSRGLAGDYEQYF
clone size: NA; V gene: TRBV19; D gene: TRBD2; J gene: TRBJ2-3; CDR3 DNA: TGTGCCAGTAGTTTGTCTAGCGGGAGATTTTCAGATACGCAGTATTTT; CDR3 protein: CASSLSSGRFSDTQYF
clone size: NA; V gene: TRBV9; D gene: TRBD2; J gene: TRBJ2-1; CDR3 DNA: TGTGCCAGCAGCCGAGCGGGAGAAAAAGGGAGTGAGCAGTTCTTC; CDR3 protein: CASSRAGEKGSEQFF
clone size: NA; V gene: TRBV6-5; D gene: NA; J gene: TRBJ2-1; CDR3 DNA: TGTGCCAGCACCCTCGGGCCAGGGCGGAATGAGCAGTTCTTC; CDR3 protein: CASTLGPGRNEQFF